These T cell receptor beta chains were read from a single sample in a study of T cell responses to AZD1222 COVID-19 vaccine. Profiling relied on immunoSEQ multiplex PCR, and the TCRdb table lists in-frame clones only, not all of them. Here the sample spans some 160,000 clones, roughly 93% being singletons. The sequencing used peripheral blood, collected on day 0 of AZD1222 vaccination. These receptors all come from an adult in good health. Each CDR3 is given with its conserved first and last residue. A D gene is named only where the DNA matches it firmly. Some rows have no size entry. The others give once, few or many, or a class for an expanded clone.

V gene: TRBV4-1
J gene: TRBJ2-1
clone size: -
D gene: -
CDR3 DNA: TGCGCCAGCAGCCAACGGGGAGTGGAAGAGCAGTTCTTC
CDR3 protein: CASSQRGVEEQFF

V gene: TRBV2
J gene: TRBJ2-7
clone size: -
D gene: TRBD2
CDR3 DNA: TGTGCCAGCAGTCCTAGCGGGGGCTCCTACGAGCAGTACTTC
CDR3 protein: CASSPSGGSYEQYF

V gene: TRBV7-9
J gene: TRBJ2-3
clone size: -
D gene: TRBD2
CDR3 DNA: TGTGCCAGCAGCATAAGACTAGCGGCCGAAGATACGCAGTATTTT
CDR3 protein: CASSIRLAAEDTQYF

V gene: TRBV9
J gene: TRBJ2-7
clone size: -
D gene: -
CDR3 DNA: TGTGCCAGCAGCGGGGGGGACACCGTGTACGAGCAGTACTTC
CDR3 protein: CASSGGDTVYEQYF

V gene: TRBV15
J gene: TRBJ1-1
clone size: -
D gene: -
CDR3 DNA: TGTGCCACCAGCAGAGAGATGATACCGCCGTCCACTGAAGCTTTCTTT
CDR3 protein: CATSREMIPPSTEAFF

V gene: TRBV30
J gene: TRBJ2-7
clone size: -
D gene: -
CDR3 DNA: TGTGCCTGGAGCGGCGGGTCCTACGAGCAGTACTTC
CDR3 protein: CAWSGGSYEQYF

V gene: TRBV3-1/TRBV3-2
J gene: TRBJ1-2
clone size: once
D gene: -
CDR3 DNA: TGTGCCAGCAGCCAAGTCTTAAGAGGAACTAACTATGGCTACACCTTC
CDR3 protein: CASSQVLRGTNYGYTF

V gene: TRBV12-3/TRBV12-4
J gene: TRBJ1-5
clone size: -
D gene: -
CDR3 DNA: TGTGCCAGCAGTTCGCTCGCTCAGCCCCAGCATTTT
CDR3 protein: CASSSLAQPQHF

V gene: TRBV18
J gene: TRBJ1-2
clone size: -
D gene: -
CDR3 DNA: TGTGCCAGCTCACCCACCACTCGGGGACCTTATGGCTACACCTTC
CDR3 protein: CASSPTTRGPYGYTF

V gene: TRBV6-1
J gene: TRBJ1-3
clone size: -
D gene: TRBD1
CDR3 DNA: TGTGCCAGCAGTGAAGACAGGGGTTCTGGAAACACCATATATTTT
CDR3 protein: CASSEDRGSGNTIYF

V gene: TRBV11-2
J gene: TRBJ2-1
clone size: -
D gene: -
CDR3 DNA: TGTGCCAGCAGCTTAGAAAGAGGGGCGGGTGAGCAGTTCTTC
CDR3 protein: CASSLERGAGEQFF

V gene: TRBV6-5
J gene: TRBJ2-2
clone size: -
D gene: -
CDR3 DNA: TGTGCCAGCAGTTCCCGGGGGCAGGTGAACACCGGGGAGCTGTTTTTT
CDR3 protein: CASSSRGQVNTGELFF

V gene: TRBV5-4
J gene: TRBJ2-1
clone size: -
D gene: -
CDR3 DNA: TGTGCCAGCAGCTTCGATGACTCCTACAATGAGCAGTTCTTC
CDR3 protein: CASSFDDSYNEQFF

V gene: TRBV11-2
J gene: TRBJ2-2
clone size: -
D gene: -
CDR3 DNA: TGTGCCAGCAGCTCAGCCGGGGGCGGGGAGCTGTTTTTT
CDR3 protein: CASSSAGGGELFF

V gene: TRBV10-2
J gene: TRBJ1-2
clone size: -
D gene: -
CDR3 DNA: TGCGCCAGCAGTGATACAGTCCGAGCTAACTATGGCTACACCTTC
CDR3 protein: CASSDTVRANYGYTF

V gene: TRBV11-2
J gene: TRBJ2-2
clone size: -
D gene: TRBD2
CDR3 DNA: TGTGCCAGCAGTTGGACTAGCGGGGGGCCCGGGGAGCTGTTTTTT
CDR3 protein: CASSWTSGGPGELFF

V gene: TRBV7-3
J gene: TRBJ2-2
clone size: -
D gene: -
CDR3 DNA: TGTGCCAGCAGCTCTTCAGGGAACACCGGGGAGCTGTTTTTT
CDR3 protein: CASSSSGNTGELFF

V gene: TRBV9
J gene: TRBJ2-5
clone size: -
D gene: TRBD2
CDR3 DNA: TGTGCCAGCAGCGTAGGTGGTAGCGGGGGCCAAGAGACCCAGTACTTC
CDR3 protein: CASSVGGSGGQETQYF

V gene: TRBV19
J gene: TRBJ1-1
clone size: -
D gene: -
CDR3 DNA: TGTGCCAGTAGCCCCACAGGGTTCACTGAAGCTTTCTTT
CDR3 protein: CASSPTGFTEAFF

V gene: TRBV2
J gene: TRBJ2-6
clone size: -
D gene: -
CDR3 DNA: TGTGCCAGCAGTGAAGTTTCCCCCAGGGCCTCGGGGGCCAACGTCCTGACTTTC
CDR3 protein: CASSEVSPRASGANVLTF

V gene: TRBV6-5
J gene: TRBJ2-7
clone size: -
D gene: -
CDR3 DNA: TGTGCCAGCAGTTTCTTGGGGGAGTACGAGCAGTACTTC
CDR3 protein: CASSFLGEYEQYF

V gene: TRBV6-5
J gene: TRBJ2-1
clone size: -
D gene: -
CDR3 DNA: TGTGCCAGCAGCCCGCGGGCAGCGACCTACAATGAGCAGTTCTTC
CDR3 protein: CASSPRAATYNEQFF

V gene: TRBV30
J gene: TRBJ2-7
clone size: -
D gene: TRBD1
CDR3 DNA: TGTGCCTGGAGTGTGGGACAGGCTGCCTACGAGCAGTACTTC
CDR3 protein: CAWSVGQAAYEQYF

V gene: TRBV24-1
J gene: TRBJ1-1
clone size: medium-sized
D gene: -
CDR3 DNA: TGTGCCACCAGAGGGACAAGGAACACTGAAGCTTTCTTT
CDR3 protein: CATRGTRNTEAFF

V gene: TRBV27
J gene: TRBJ2-5
clone size: -
D gene: -
CDR3 DNA: TGTGCCAGCAGTTCCGGGAACCAAGAGACCCAGTACTTC
CDR3 protein: CASSSGNQETQYF

V gene: TRBV4-1
J gene: TRBJ1-6
clone size: -
D gene: TRBD1
CDR3 DNA: TGCGCCAGCAGCCAAGAGGGGAAGGGGGCGAGTAATTCACCCCTCCACTTT
CDR3 protein: CASSQEGKGASNSPLHF

V gene: TRBV11-2
J gene: TRBJ2-1
clone size: few
D gene: -
CDR3 DNA: TGTGCCAGCAGCTTATCCGCGGACTGGGGGGGCAGTAATGAGCAGTTCTTC
CDR3 protein: CASSLSADWGGSNEQFF

V gene: TRBV2
J gene: TRBJ1-1
clone size: -
D gene: TRBD1
CDR3 DNA: TGTGCCAGCGCCAGGGGGTTCCGATGGGGCACTGAAGCTTTCTTT
CDR3 protein: CASARGFRWGTEAFF

V gene: TRBV5-1
J gene: TRBJ2-1
clone size: once
D gene: -
CDR3 DNA: TGCGCCAGCAGCCCCTCCAGTTCTCCCTACAATGAGCAGTTCTTC
CDR3 protein: CASSPSSSPYNEQFF

V gene: TRBV13
J gene: TRBJ1-2
clone size: once
D gene: -
CDR3 DNA: TGTGCCAGCAGCGGAAATTTACAGGGTACCGGCCATGGCTACACCTTC
CDR3 protein: CASSGNLQGTGHGYTF

V gene: TRBV7-2
J gene: TRBJ2-1
clone size: -
D gene: -
CDR3 DNA: TGTGCCAGCAGCTTGTTCGGAGAGCAGTTCTTC
CDR3 protein: CASSLFGEQFF

V gene: TRBV7-2
J gene: TRBJ1-1
clone size: -
D gene: -
CDR3 DNA: TGTGCCACCAAACTCTACAGTGGAGTAGGGACTGAAGCTTTCTTT
CDR3 protein: CATKLYSGVGTEAFF

V gene: TRBV3-1/TRBV3-2
J gene: TRBJ1-4
clone size: -
D gene: -
CDR3 DNA: TGTGCCAGCAGCCAAGGAGGTTGGGGGACTAATGAAAAACTGTTTTTT
CDR3 protein: CASSQGGWGTNEKLFF

V gene: TRBV19
J gene: TRBJ2-1
clone size: -
D gene: -
CDR3 DNA: TGTGCCAGTAGTCCCAGACTGCTCGGTGAGCAGTTCTTC
CDR3 protein: CASSPRLLGEQFF

V gene: TRBV10-1
J gene: TRBJ1-1
clone size: -
D gene: TRBD1
CDR3 DNA: TGCGCCAGCAGTTCAGGGGGCCAGGGGAACACTGAAGCTTTCTTT
CDR3 protein: CASSSGGQGNTEAFF